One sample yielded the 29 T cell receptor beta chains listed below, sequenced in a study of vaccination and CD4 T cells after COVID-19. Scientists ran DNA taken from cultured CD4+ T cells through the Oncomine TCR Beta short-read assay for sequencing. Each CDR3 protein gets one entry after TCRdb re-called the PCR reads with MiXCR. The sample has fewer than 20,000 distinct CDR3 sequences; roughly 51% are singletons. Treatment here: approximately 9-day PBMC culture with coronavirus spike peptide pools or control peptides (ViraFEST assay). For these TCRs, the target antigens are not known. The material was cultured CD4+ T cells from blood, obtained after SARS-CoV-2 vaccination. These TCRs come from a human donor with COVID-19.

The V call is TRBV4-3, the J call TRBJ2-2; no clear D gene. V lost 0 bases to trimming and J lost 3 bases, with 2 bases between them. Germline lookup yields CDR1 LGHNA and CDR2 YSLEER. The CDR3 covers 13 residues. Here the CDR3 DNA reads TGCGCCAGCAGCCAAGAAGACACCGGGGAGCTGTTTTTT. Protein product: CASSQEDTGELFF.

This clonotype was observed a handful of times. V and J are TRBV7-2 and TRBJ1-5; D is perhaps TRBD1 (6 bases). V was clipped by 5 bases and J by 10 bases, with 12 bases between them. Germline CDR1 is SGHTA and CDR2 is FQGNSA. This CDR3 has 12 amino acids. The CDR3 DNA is TGTGCCAGCAGCCGAAGGGACACCCCCCAGCATTTT. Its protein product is CASSRRDTPQHF.

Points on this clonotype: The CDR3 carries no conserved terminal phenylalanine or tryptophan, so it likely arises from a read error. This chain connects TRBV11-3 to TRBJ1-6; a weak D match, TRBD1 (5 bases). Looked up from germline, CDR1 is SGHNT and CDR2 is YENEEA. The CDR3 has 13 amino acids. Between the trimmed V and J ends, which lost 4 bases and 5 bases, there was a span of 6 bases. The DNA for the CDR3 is TGTGCCAGCAGCTCCAGGGATAATTCACCCCTCCACTCT. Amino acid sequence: CASSSRDNSPLHS.

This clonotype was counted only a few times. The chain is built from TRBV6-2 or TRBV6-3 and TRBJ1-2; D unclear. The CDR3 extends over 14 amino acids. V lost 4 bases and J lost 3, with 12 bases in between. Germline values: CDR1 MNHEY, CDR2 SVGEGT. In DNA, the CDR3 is TGTGCCAGCAGTTCCCCGGGCCCTTACTATGGCTACACCTTC. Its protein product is CASSSPGPYYGYTF.

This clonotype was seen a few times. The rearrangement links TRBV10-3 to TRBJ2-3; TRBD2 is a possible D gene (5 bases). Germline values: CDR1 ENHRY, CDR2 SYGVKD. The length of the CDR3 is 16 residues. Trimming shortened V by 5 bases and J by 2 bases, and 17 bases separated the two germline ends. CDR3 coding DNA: TGTGCCATCAGTATCTCGGGATCCGTAACCACAGATACGCAGTATTTT. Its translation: CAISISGSVTTDTQYF.

The CDR3 nucleotides read TGTGCCTGTGCAGGGGGGTCCTATGGCTACACCTTC. Translation: CACAGGSYGYTF. The J gene is TRBJ1-2, the V gene TRBV30; 7 bases map to TRBD1. Germline assignment: CDR1 GTSNPN and CDR2 SVGIG (reference sequence). The CDR3 spans 12 residues. The V segment lost 6 bases and the J segment 4 bases; nucleotides outside the gene matches: 5.

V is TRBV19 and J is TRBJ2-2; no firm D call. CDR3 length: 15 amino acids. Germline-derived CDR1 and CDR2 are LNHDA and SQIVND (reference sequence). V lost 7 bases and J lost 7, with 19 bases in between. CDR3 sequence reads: CASTPEQRQDGELFF. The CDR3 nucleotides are TGTGCCAGTACCCCCGAACAGCGCCAGGACGGGGAGCTGTTTTTT.

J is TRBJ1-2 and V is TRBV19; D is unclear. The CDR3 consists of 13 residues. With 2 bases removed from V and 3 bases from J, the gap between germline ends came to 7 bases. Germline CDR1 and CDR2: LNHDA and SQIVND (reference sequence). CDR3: CASSITGDYGYTF. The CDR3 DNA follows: TGTGCCAGTAGTATAACTGGGGACTATGGCTACACCTTC.

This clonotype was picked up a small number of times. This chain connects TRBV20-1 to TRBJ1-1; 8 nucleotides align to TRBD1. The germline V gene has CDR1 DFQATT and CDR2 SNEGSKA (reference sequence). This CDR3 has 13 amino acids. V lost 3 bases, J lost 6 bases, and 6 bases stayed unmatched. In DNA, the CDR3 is TGCAGTGCTAGCTGGGACAGGCCCCCTGAAGCTTTCTTT. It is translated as CSASWDRPPEAFF.

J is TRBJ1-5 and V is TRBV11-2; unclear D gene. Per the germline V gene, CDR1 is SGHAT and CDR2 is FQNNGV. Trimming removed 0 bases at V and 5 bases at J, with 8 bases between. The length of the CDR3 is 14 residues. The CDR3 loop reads CASSLDGRDQPQHF. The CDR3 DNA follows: TGTGCCAGCAGCTTAGATGGGAGAGATCAGCCCCAGCATTTT.

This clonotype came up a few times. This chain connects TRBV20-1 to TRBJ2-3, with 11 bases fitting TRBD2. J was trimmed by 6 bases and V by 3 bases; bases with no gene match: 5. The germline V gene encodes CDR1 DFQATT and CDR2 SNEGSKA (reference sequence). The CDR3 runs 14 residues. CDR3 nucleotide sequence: TGCAGTGCTAGCCTAGCGGGGGGCCTGGATACGCAGTATTTT. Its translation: CSASLAGGLDTQYF.

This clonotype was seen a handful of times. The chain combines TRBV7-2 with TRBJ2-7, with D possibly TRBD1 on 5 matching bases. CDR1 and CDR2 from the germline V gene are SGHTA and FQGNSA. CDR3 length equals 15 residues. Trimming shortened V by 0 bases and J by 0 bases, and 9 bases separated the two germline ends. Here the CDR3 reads CASSLAGPSSYEQYF. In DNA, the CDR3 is TGTGCCAGCAGCTTAGCGGGGCCCAGCTCCTACGAGCAGTACTTC.

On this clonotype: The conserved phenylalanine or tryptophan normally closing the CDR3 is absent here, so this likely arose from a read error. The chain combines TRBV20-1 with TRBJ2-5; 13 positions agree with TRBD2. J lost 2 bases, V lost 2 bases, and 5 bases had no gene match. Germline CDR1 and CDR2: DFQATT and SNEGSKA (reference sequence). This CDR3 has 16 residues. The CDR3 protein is CSARRGLAGNQETQYL. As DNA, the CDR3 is TGCAGTGCTAGACGGGGACTAGCGGGGAATCAAGAGACCCAGTACCTC.

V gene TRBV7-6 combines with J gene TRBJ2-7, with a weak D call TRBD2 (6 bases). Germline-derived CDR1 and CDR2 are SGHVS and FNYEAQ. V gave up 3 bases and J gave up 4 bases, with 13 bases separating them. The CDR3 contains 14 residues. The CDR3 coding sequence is TGTGCCAGCAGCTTCGGGCAGGGACTGTACGAGCAGTACTTC. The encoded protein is CASSFGQGLYEQYF.

The CDR3 DNA reads as TGCAGTGCTAGAGATACAGGGGGCATCTCTGGAAACACCATATATTTT. Translating it yields CSARDTGGISGNTIYF. This chain links TRBV20-1 with TRBJ1-3, with 9 bases fitting TRBD1. The CDR3 is 16 residues long. The J segment lost 0 bases and the V segment lost 0 bases, leaving 3 bases of the junction unmatched. Germline loops: CDR1 DFQATT, CDR2 SNEGSKA (reference sequence).

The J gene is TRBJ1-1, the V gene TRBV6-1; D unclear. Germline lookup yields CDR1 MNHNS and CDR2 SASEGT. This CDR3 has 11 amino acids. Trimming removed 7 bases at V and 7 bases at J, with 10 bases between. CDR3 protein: CASKLENEAFF. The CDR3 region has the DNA TGTGCCAGCAAGTTGGAGAATGAAGCTTTCTTT.

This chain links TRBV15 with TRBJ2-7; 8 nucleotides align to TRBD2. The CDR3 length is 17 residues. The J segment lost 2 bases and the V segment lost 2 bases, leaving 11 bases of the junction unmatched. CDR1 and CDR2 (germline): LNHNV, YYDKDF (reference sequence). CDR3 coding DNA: TGTGCCACCAGCAGACCATCTCCAGCGGGGGAACCCTACGAGCAGTACTTC. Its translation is CATSRPSPAGEPYEQYF. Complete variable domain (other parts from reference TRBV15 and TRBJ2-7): DAMVIQNPRYQVTQFGKPVTLSCSQTLNHNVMYWYQQKSSQAPKLLFHYYDKDFNNEADTPDNFQSRRPNTSFCFLDIRSPGLGDTAMYLCATSRPSPAGEPYEQYFGPGTRLTVT.

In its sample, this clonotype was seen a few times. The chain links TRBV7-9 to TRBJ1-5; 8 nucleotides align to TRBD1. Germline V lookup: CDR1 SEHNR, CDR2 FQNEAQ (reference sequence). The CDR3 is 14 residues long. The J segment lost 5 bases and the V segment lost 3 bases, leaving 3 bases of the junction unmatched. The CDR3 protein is CASSFGQGHQPQHF. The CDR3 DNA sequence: TGTGCCAGCAGCTTTGGACAGGGACATCAGCCCCAGCATTTT.

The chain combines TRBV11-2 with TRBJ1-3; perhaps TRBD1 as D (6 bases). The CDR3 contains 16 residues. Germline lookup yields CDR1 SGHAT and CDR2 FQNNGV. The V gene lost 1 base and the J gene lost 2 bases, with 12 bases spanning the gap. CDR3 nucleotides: TGTGCCAGCAGCTTAGCAGGGGCTGGTACTGGAAACACCATATATTTT. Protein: CASSLAGAGTGNTIYF.

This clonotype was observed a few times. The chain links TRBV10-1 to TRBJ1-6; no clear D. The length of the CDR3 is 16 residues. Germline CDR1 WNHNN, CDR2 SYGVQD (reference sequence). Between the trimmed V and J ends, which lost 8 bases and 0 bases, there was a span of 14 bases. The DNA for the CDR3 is TGCGCCAGCTCGAGCCGGGGTCACTCCTATAATTCACCCCTCCACTTT. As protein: CASSSRGHSYNSPLHF.

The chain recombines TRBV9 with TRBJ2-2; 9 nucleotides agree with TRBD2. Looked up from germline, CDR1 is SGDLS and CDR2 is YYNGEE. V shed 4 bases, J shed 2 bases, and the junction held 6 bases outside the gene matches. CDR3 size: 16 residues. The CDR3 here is CASSPAAGGNTGELFF. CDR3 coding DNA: TGTGCCAGCAGCCCCGCAGCGGGGGGCAACACCGGGGAGCTGTTTTTT.

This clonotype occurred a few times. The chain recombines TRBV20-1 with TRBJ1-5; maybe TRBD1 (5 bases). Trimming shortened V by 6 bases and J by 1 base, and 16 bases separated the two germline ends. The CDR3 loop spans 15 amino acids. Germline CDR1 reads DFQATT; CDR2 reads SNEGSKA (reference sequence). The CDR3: CSAGRSRESNQPQHF. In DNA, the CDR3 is TGCAGTGCAGGGAGAAGCAGGGAAAGCAATCAGCCCCAGCATTTT.

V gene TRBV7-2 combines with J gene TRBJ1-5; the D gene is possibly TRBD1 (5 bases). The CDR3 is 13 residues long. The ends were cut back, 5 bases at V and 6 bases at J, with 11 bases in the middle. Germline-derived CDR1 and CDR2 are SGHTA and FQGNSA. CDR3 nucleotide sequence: TGTGCCAGCAGCAAAGACAGAAGTCAGCCCCAGCATTTT. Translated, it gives CASSKDRSQPQHF. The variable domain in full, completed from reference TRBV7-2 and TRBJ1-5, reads GAGVSQSPSNKVTEKGKDVELRCDPISGHTALYWYRQSLGQGLEFLIYFQGNSAPDKSGLPSDRFSAERTGGSVSTLTIQRTQQEDSAVYLCASSKDRSQPQHFGDGTRLSIL.

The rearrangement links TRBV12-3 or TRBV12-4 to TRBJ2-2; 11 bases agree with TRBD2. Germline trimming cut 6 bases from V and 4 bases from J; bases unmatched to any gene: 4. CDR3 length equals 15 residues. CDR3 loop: CASSFLAGGTGELFF. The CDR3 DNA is TGTGCCAGCAGCTTCCTAGCGGGAGGCACCGGGGAGCTGTTTTTT.

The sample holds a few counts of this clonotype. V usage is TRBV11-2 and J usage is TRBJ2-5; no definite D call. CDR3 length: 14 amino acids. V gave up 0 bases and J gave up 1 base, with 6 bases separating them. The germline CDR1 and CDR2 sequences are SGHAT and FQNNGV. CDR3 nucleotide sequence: TGTGCCAGCAGCTTAGACCTATCCCAAGAGACCCAGTACTTC. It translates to CASSLDLSQETQYF.

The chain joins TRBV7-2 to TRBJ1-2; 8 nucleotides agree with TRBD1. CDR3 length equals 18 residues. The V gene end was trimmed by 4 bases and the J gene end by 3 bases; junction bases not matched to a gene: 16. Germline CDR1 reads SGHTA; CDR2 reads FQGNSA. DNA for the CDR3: TGTGCCAGCAGCTCAAGGTTTGGAGAGACAGGGGTTGACTATGGCTACACCTTC. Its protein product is CASSSRFGETGVDYGYTF.

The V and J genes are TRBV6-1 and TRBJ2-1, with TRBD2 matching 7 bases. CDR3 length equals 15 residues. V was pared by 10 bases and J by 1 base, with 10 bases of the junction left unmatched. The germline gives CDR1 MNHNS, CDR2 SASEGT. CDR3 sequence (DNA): TGTGCCACCCATGAGGTGGGGGGGTCCTACAATGAGCAGTTCTTC. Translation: CATHEVGGSYNEQFF.

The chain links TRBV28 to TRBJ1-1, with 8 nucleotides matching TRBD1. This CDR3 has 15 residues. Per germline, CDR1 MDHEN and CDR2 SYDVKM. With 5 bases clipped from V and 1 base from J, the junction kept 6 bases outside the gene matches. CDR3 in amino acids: CASSTPGTGNTEAFF. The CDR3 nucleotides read TGTGCCAGCAGTACGCCCGGGACAGGGAACACTGAAGCTTTCTTT.

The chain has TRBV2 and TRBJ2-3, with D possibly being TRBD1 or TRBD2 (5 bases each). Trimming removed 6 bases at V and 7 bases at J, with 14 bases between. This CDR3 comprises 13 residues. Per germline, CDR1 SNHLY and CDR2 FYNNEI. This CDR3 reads CASRKGSGYTQYF. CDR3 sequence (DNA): TGTGCCAGCAGAAAGGGGTCGGGGTATACGCAGTATTTT.